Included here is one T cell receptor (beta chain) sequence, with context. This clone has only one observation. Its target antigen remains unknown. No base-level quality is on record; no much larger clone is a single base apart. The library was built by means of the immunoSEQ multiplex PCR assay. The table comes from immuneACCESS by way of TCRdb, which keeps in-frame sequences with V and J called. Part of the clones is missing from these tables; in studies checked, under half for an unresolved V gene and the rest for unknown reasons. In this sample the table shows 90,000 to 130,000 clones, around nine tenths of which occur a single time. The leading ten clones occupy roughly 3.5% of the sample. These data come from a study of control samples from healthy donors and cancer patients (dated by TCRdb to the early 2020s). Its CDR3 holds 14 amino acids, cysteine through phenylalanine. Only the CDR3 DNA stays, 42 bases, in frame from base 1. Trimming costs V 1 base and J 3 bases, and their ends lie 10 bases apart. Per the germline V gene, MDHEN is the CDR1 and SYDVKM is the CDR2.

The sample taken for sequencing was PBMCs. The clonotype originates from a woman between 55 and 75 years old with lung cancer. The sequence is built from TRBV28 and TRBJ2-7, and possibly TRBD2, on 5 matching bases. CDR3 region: CASSLLYGGYEQYF. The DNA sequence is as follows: TGTGCCAGCAGTTTATTATACGGAGGCTACGAGCAGTACTTC.